Included here is one T cell receptor (beta chain) sequence, with context. Its antigen remains unidentified. Cryopreserved PBMCs yielded approximately 2 micrograms of genomic DNA for TCR beta libraries. This sample stems from a study of cytotoxic CD8 clonotypes in ibrutinib-treated CLL. TCRdb's copy holds only in-frame clones and misses some; the assay was immunoSEQ multiplex PCR. The sample carries about 34,000 clones, almost 70% recorded once. Deletions cut 4 bases from V and 4 bases from J, with 6 bases between. Germline V gene lookup returns CDR1 SGDLS and CDR2 YYNGEE. The CDR3 contains 12 residues. Study-wide points: Public clonotypes were rare and shrank or held steady on treatment. Clonality was elevated at ibrutinib response and had returned toward baseline at progression.

This TCR was sampled from a human donor with chronic lymphocytic leukemia. The starting material was PBMCs, obtained before ibrutinib treatment. The chain joins TRBV9 to TRBJ1-3, with D hard to call. CDR3 region: CASSYGGNTIYF. The CDR3 DNA reads TGTGCCAGCAGCTACGGGGGAAACACCATATATTTT.